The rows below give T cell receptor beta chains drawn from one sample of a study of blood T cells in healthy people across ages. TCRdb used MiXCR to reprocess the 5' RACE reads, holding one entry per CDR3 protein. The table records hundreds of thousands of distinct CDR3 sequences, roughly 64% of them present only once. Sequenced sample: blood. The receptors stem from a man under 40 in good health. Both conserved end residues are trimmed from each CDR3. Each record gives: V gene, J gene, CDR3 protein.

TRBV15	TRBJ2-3	ATSSEGTDTQY
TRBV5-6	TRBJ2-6	ASSFFTSGANVLT
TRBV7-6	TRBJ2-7	ASSNPSRDRRYEQY
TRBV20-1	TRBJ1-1	SAPQGAMNTEAF
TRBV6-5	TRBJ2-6	ASSYSTSGANVLT
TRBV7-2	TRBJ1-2	ASSLGRERSYGYT
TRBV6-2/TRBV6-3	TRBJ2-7	ASSYRPAGNTYEQY
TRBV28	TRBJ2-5	ASSPPRGLAVETQY
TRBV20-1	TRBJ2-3	SAIQDTDTQY
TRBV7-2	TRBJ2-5	ASSLTTSAPPTQY
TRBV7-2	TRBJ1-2	ASDNRDYGYT
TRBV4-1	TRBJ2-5	ASSIREEETQY
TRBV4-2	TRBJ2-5	ASSQDLTSIKTQY
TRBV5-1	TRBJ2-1	ASSLQGSGGHNEQF
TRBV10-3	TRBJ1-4	AISEARNEKLF
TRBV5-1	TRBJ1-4	ASSPPGTGREELF
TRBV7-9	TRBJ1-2	ASSATGGGLGYGYT
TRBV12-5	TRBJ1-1	ASGLAKHEAF
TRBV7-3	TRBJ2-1	ASSKDRVMRNEQF
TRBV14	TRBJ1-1	ASSQESVLRAF
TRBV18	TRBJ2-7	ASSPLGDQANEQY
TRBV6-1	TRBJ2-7	ASSATFSGGSSSYEQY
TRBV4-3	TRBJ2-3	ASSREKGFTDTQY
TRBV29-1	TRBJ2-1	SVRMSGAYEQF
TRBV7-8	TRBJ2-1	ASSSRGGTPYEQF
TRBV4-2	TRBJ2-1	ASSHRGGNEQF
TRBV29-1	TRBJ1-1	SVLPGQGTEAF
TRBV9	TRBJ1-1	ASSVSSGGVDTEAF
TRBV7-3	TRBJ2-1	ASSLTRLAGNEQF
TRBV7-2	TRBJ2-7	ASSSTATGALAYNEQY
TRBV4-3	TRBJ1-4	ASSQDAVRGKEVKLF
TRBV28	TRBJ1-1	ASSPQLMYTEAF
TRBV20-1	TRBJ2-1	SASLGSSYNEQF
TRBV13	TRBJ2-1	ASSSLSGEQF
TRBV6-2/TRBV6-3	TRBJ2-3	ASSYARDTQY
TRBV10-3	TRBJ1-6	AISESRDAGNSPLH
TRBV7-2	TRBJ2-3	ASTIGSTGAGDTQY
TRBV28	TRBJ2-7	ASRAGVAYYEQY